Presented here are 20 T cell receptor beta chains from one specimen sequenced in a study of blood T cells in healthy people across ages. A second PCR of roughly 7 to 11 cycles used a sample-barcoded 5' primer and a J-beta primer mix. In TCRdb, the 5' RACE reads were re-called with MiXCR into one record per CDR3 protein. This table holds 950,000 to 1,200,000 distinct CDR3 sequences, 30% to 40% found once. The sequenced sample consisted of blood. The receptors shown here come from a man in his late teens or twenties in good health.

This clonotype was counted a few times. CDR3 in amino acids: CSARDLGTGSYEQYF. The CDR3 DNA follows: TGCAGTGCTAGAGATTTGGGGACAGGATCCTACGAGCAGTACTTC. The chain has TRBV20-1 and TRBJ2-7; 8 bases are shared with TRBD1. V gave up 0 bases and J gave up 1 base; unmatched junction bases: 5. The CDR3 is 15 residues long. CDR1 is DFQATT and CDR2 is SNEGSKA in the germline V gene (reference sequence).

This clonotype was observed a handful of times. This chain links TRBV9 with TRBJ2-7, with 8 bases lining up with TRBD2. The end of the DNA aligns better with TRBJ2-4, so the J call may be wrong. The CDR3 length is 16 residues. CDR1 and CDR2 (germline): SGDLS, YYNGEE. The CDR3 nucleotides read TGTGCCAGCAGCGTAGGGAGTAGCGGGGTCGGAAACATTCAGTACTTC. Translated, it gives CASSVGSSGVGNIQYF.

A note on this clonotype: No conserved phenylalanine or tryptophan ends this CDR3, so it is likely a read error. V usage is TRBV7-2 and J usage is TRBJ2-1; D gene unclear. This CDR3 comprises 11 residues. CDR1 and CDR2 (germline): SGHTA, FQGNSA. Trimming cost V 5 bases and J 8 bases, with 7 bases left between them. CDR3 bases: TGTGCCAGCAGCAAACCGGATGAGCAGTTCTTA. Translating gives CASSKPDEQFL.

There are many counts of this clonotype. The chain couples TRBV29-1 to TRBJ1-1, with TRBD1 matching 7 bases. The V gene end was trimmed by 3 bases and the J gene end by 5 bases; junction bases not matched to a gene: 3. The CDR3 is made up of 12 amino acids. Germline CDR1 and CDR2: SQVTM and ANQGSEA. The CDR3 loop is CSVDRGETEAFF. CDR3 coding DNA: TGCAGCGTTGACAGGGGGGAAACTGAAGCTTTCTTT. Using reference TRBV29-1 and TRBJ1-1 for the parts outside the CDR3, the full variable domain is SAVISQKPSRDICQRGTSLTIQCQVDSQVTMMFWYRQQPGQSLTLIATANQGSEATYESGFVIDKFPISRPNLTFSTLTVSNMSPEDSSIYLCSVDRGETEAFFGQGTRLTVV.

The DNA for the CDR3 is TGCAGTGCTCAGAGGGGGGTAGATCAGCCCCAGCATTTT. Translated, it gives CSAQRGVDQPQHF. The genes are TRBV20-1 and TRBJ1-5; possible D gene TRBD1, 6 bases. CDR3 length equals 13 residues. CDR1 and CDR2 from the germline V gene are DFQATT and SNEGSKA (reference sequence). Trimming removed 5 bases at V and 5 bases at J, with 13 bases between.

The rearrangement links TRBV2 to TRBJ2-5; D possibly corresponds to TRBD2 (6 bases). Matching the DNA end better, TRBJ2-7 makes the J call doubtful. This CDR3 contains 12 residues. Germline V lookup: CDR1 SNHLY, CDR2 FYNNEI. In DNA, the CDR3 is TGTGCCAGCAGTGAGGGAGGAAACGAGCAGTACTTC. Translating gives CASSEGGNEQYF.

The rearrangement joins TRBV6-1 to TRBJ2-1, with 9 bases fitting TRBD2. Germline V gene lookup returns CDR1 MNHNS and CDR2 SASEGT. There are 17 residues in the CDR3. The trim removed 10 bases at V and 4 bases at J, leaving 17 bases unmatched. CDR3 residues: CAIAPVKRGERYNEQFF. CDR3 coding DNA: TGTGCCATCGCACCCGTCAAGCGGGGGGAAAGATACAATGAGCAGTTCTTC.

This clonotype was found a few times. The genes are TRBV20-1 and TRBJ1-2; TRBD1 aligns across 8 bases. This CDR3 region has 15 residues. Trimming removed 0 bases from V and 4 bases from J; junction bases left unmatched: 7. Germline lookup yields CDR1 DFQATT and CDR2 SNEGSKA (reference sequence). The CDR3: CSARDFLGQVYGYTF. In DNA, the CDR3 is TGCAGTGCTAGAGATTTTTTGGGACAGGTCTATGGCTACACCTTC.

This sequence joins TRBV7-2 and TRBJ1-2, with TRBD1 identical over 10 bases. The CDR3 has 16 residues. Germline values: CDR1 SGHTA, CDR2 FQGNSA. V lost 4 bases to trimming and J lost 3 bases; unmatched junction nucleotides: 8. This CDR3 reads CASSSTQGTGDYGYTF. CDR3 bases: TGTGCCAGCAGCTCAACCCAGGGGACAGGGGACTATGGCTACACCTTC.

V is TRBV7-2 and J is TRBJ2-3; D remains ambiguous. This CDR3 is 11 amino acids long. The germline V and J ends were trimmed by 6 bases and 8 bases, with 9 bases remaining between them. The germline V gene encodes CDR1 SGHTA and CDR2 FQGNSA. The CDR3, as DNA: TGTGCCAGCAGTGCCCCACCTACGCAGTATTTT. Protein product: CASSAPPTQYF. Using reference TRBV7-2 and TRBJ2-3 for the parts outside the CDR3, the full variable domain is GAGVSQSPSNKVTEKGKDVELRCDPISGHTALYWYRQSLGQGLEFLIYFQGNSAPDKSGLPSDRFSAERTGGSVSTLTIQRTQQEDSAVYLCASSAPPTQYFGPGTRLTVL.

The chain joins TRBV19 to TRBJ2-7; the D is unclear. Germline V gene lookup returns CDR1 LNHDA and CDR2 SQIVND (reference sequence). The germline V and J ends were trimmed by 3 bases and 9 bases, with 15 bases remaining between them. The CDR3 runs 13 residues. CDR3 bases: TGTGCCAGTAGTATTTCCGACACACCTGGGCAGTACTTC. Translation: CASSISDTPGQYF.

This clonotype was counted at least ten times. Germline and junction disagree at one end, which may indicate a read error. The chain couples TRBV3-1 to TRBJ1-1, with D unclear. Looked up from germline, CDR1 is LGHDT and CDR2 is YNNKEL (reference sequence). CDR3 length: 13 amino acids. The CDR3 DNA sequence: TGCGCCAGCAGCCAAGAATTGAACACTGAAGCTTTCTTT. Its translation is CASSQELNTEAFF.

V gene TRBV12-3 or TRBV12-4 combines with J gene TRBJ1-1, with 10 bases identical to TRBD1. The CDR3 is made up of 16 amino acids. V lost 1 base to trimming and J lost 0 bases; unmatched junction nucleotides: 2. The CDR3 bases are TGTGCCAGCAGTTTAGGACAGGGGGCCATGAACACTGAAGCTTTCTTT. Translating it yields CASSLGQGAMNTEAFF.

The V gene is TRBV4-3, the J gene TRBJ1-4; D call uncertain. The CDR3 has 16 amino acids. Trimming cost V 1 base and J 6 bases, with 15 bases left between them. Germline V gene lookup returns CDR1 LGHNA and CDR2 YSLEER. The CDR3 bases are TGCGCCAGCAGCCAAGCCCCACCTATTGGGGATGAAAAACTGTTTTTT. Translated, it gives CASSQAPPIGDEKLFF.

The chain combines TRBV18 with TRBJ2-2, with D possibly matching TRBD1 (6 bases). Germline V lookup: CDR1 KGHSH, CDR2 LQKENI. The V gene lost 2 bases and the J gene lost 1 base, with 8 bases spanning the gap. The CDR3 is made up of 15 amino acids. CDR3 sequence reads: CASSPETGNTGELFF. CDR3 nucleotide sequence: TGTGCCAGCTCACCAGAGACAGGGAACACCGGGGAGCTGTTTTTT.

This clonotype was recorded a few times. The DNA of the CDR3 is TGTGCCAGCAGTGGGGAGACAGGGGTCTCCGAGACCCAGTACTTC. Amino acids: CASSGETGVSETQYF. The J gene is TRBJ2-5, the V gene TRBV6-1; 8 bases agree with TRBD1. V shed 4 bases and J 5 bases; nucleotides not matched to a gene: 9. Germline CDR1 and CDR2: MNHNS and SASEGT. The CDR3 extends over 15 amino acids.

V is TRBV20-1 and J is TRBJ1-2; tentative D call: TRBD1 (6 bases). Trimming left V 1 base short and J 0 bases short, with 12 bases between. Germline values: CDR1 DFQATT, CDR2 SNEGSKA (reference sequence). The CDR3 is 15 amino acids. The CDR3 nucleotides read TGCAGTGCTAGAGGGGGACAACTTTCTAACTATGGCTACACCTTC. Translating it yields CSARGGQLSNYGYTF.

This clonotype was picked up a small number of times. The chain carries TRBV28 and TRBJ1-1; possibly TRBD1 for D (6 bases). This CDR3 has 12 residues. Germline V gene data show CDR1 as MDHEN and CDR2 as SYDVKM. Trimming cost V 3 bases and J 5 bases, with 7 bases left between them. The CDR3 sequence is CASSFGQTEAFF. CDR3 DNA: TGTGCCAGCAGTTTCGGACAGACTGAAGCTTTCTTT.

This clonotype has only a few counts. One junction end disagrees with the germline gene, perhaps due to a read error. The chain combines TRBV20-1 with TRBJ2-5, with D possibly matching TRBD2 (5 bases). The CDR3 is 13 amino acids. The germline CDR1 and CDR2 sequences are DFQATT and SNEGSKA (reference sequence). CDR3 region: CSARGRQQETQYF. CDR3 sequence (DNA): TGCAGTGCCAGAGGGCGTCAGCAAGAGACCCAGTACTTC.

V gene TRBV20-1 combines with J gene TRBJ2-7; maybe TRBD1 (6 bases). Trimming left V 0 bases short and J 6 bases short, with 18 bases between. This CDR3 contains 15 residues. Germline V gene lookup returns CDR1 DFQATT and CDR2 SNEGSKA (reference sequence). CDR3 sequence: CSARDNAGPRGEQYF. The CDR3 DNA follows: TGCAGTGCTAGAGATAATGCAGGACCCAGGGGCGAGCAGTACTTC.